This T cell receptor (beta chain) comes out of a study of T cells in Graves' hyperthyroidism and ophthalmopathy. The study's findings and limits: Ophthalmopathy prediction by the model preceded onset by a median about 6.3 months. Blood shared most expanded thyroid clonotypes above 0.001.

This clonotype was found a few times. Its antigen is undetermined. Lactation, pregnancy, other autoimmune disease or uncontrolled infection led to exclusion of patients. Trimming cost V 5 bases and J 0 bases, with 13 bases left between them. This CDR3 has 15 residues. Germline V gives CDR1 MNHEY, CDR2 SMNVEV (reference sequence). Regions amplified from RNA transcripts were the TCR beta CDR3 regions. When the TCR CDR3 underwent first-round RT-PCR, the HTBI primer set was used. TCRdb ran MiXCR on the multiplex PCR reads and lists one entry per CDR3 protein. The table shows 700,000 or so distinct CDR3 sequences, with 16% occurring only once.

This TCR derives from a man aged 18-30 years with Graves' hyperthyroidism. Sequencing was done on a sample of blood. The genes are TRBV27 and TRBJ1-2; D not resolved. In DNA form, the CDR3 reads TGTGCCAGCAGTCCCTCTTGGCACTCTAACTATGGCTACACCTTC. Encoded protein: CASSPSWHSNYGYTF.